The TCR beta chain described here comes from a study of metastatic and nonmetastatic thyroid tumors. Using MiXCR, TCRdb reanalyzed the PCR reads. Of 43,000 or so clones in the sample, roughly 15% were seen once. The CDR3 spans 15 residues. From germline, CDR1 is SNHLY and CDR2 FYNNEI. With 2 bases clipped from V and 8 bases from J, the junction kept 7 bases outside the gene matches. The sample holds many counts of this clone. Thyroid surgery took place with no prior treatment in any patient. This sequence joins TRBV2 and TRBJ2-4; 9 nucleotides align to TRBD1. The sample consisted of blood. The source is a female donor with papillary thyroid cancer or a benign thyroid nodule (not recorded which). Some clones in this sample may be carry-over from other donors' samples. For the CDR3, the DNA is TGTGCCAGCAGTGAATTCCGGGACAGGGAGGACATTCAGTACTTC. Its protein product is CASSEFRDREDIQYF.